The 22 T cell receptor beta chains in this list originate from one sample, sequenced in a study of OX40 agonist ivuxolimab in advanced cancers. The method was immunoSEQ multiplex PCR; TCRdb's version includes in-frame clones alone and lacks a portion of them. The sample consists of 90,000 to 100,000 clones, roughly 89% of them appearing once. The sequencing here drew on CD4+ or CD8+ T cells sorted from blood, taken in a trial of the OX40 agonist ivuxolimab. The receptors stem from an adult with an advanced solid tumor such as melanoma, head and neck, liver or kidney cancer.

The genes are TRBV18 and TRBJ2-6; weak D call: TRBD1 (5 bases). Trimming stripped 3 bases from V and 3 bases from J, with 12 bases between. The length of the CDR3 is 16 residues. Germline V gene sequence: CDR1 KGHSH, CDR2 LQKENI. CDR3 amino acids: CASSPRDSNGANVLTF. CDR3 DNA sequence: TGTGCCAGCTCACCCAGAGACAGTAATGGGGCCAACGTCCTGACTTTC.

The chain couples TRBV19 to TRBJ2-7; 11 positions agree with TRBD1. The V and J ends lost 3 bases and 6 bases, in that order; junction bases with no gene match: 4. This CDR3 is 14 amino acids long. The germline V gene has CDR1 LNHDA and CDR2 SQIVND (reference sequence). CDR3 nucleotide sequence: TGTGCCAGTAGTATGGGACAGGGGGTCCCCGAGCAGTACTTC. Residues: CASSMGQGVPEQYF.

The V gene is TRBV2, the J gene TRBJ2-1; TRBD1 is a possible D gene (7 bases). Trimming cost V 11 bases and J 6 bases, with 14 bases left between them. From germline, CDR1 is SNHLY and CDR2 FYNNEI. The CDR3 sequence is 12 residues long. The CDR3 DNA is TGTGCCGGACGACAGGGAGGCAATGAGCAGTTCTTC. It encodes CAGRQGGNEQFF.

About this clone itself: Different DNA sequences within this sample yield the same CDR3. This chain joins TRBV4-2 and TRBJ2-5, with 9 bases matching TRBD1. The V gene end was trimmed by 4 bases and the J gene end by 3 bases; junction bases not matched to a gene: 3. Germline V gives CDR1 LGHNA, CDR2 YNFKEQ. The CDR3 is made up of 14 amino acids. The CDR3 loop is CASSLGQGKETQYF. CDR3 DNA: TGTGCCAGCAGCCTTGGACAGGGGAAAGAGACCCAGTACTTC.

V gene TRBV7-2 combines with J gene TRBJ1-4; 7 bases agree with TRBD1. The V and J ends lost 2 bases and 8 bases, in that order; junction bases with no gene match: 5. CDR1 SGHTA and CDR2 FQGNSA come from the germline V gene. The CDR3 totals 14 residues. This chain's CDR3 is CASSLQTGKEKLFF. The CDR3 nucleotides are TGTGCCAGCAGCTTACAGACAGGGAAGGAAAAACTGTTTTTT.

The V gene is TRBV25-1, the J gene TRBJ2-5; D unclear. CDR1 and CDR2 from the germline V gene are MGHDK and SYGVNS. The CDR3 runs to 14 residues. With 3 bases removed from V and 4 bases from J, the gap between germline ends came to 12 bases. This CDR3 reads CASSDAKRAETQYF. CDR3 DNA: TGTGCCAGCAGTGATGCCAAACGTGCAGAGACCCAGTACTTC. The entire variable domain, with the rest obtained from reference TRBV25-1 and TRBJ2-5, is as follows: EADIYQTPRYLVIGTGKKITLECSQTMGHDKMYWYQQDPGMELHLIHYSYGVNSTEKGDLSSESTVSRIRTEHFPLTLESARPSHTSQYLCASSDAKRAETQYFGPGTRLLVL.

This chain joins TRBV25-1 and TRBJ2-6; 9 nucleotides line up with TRBD1. The germline V gene encodes CDR1 MGHDK and CDR2 SYGVNS. The CDR3 length is 18 residues. V shed 6 bases, J shed 2 bases, and the junction held 11 bases outside the gene matches. CDR3 DNA: TGTGCCAGCAGCCCAGGGAGACAGGGGGTAACTGGGGCCAACGTCCTGACTTTC. It is translated as CASSPGRQGVTGANVLTF.

This chain connects TRBV7-8 to TRBJ2-1; 12 bases agree with TRBD2. Germline CDR1 is SGHVS and CDR2 is FQNEAQ. The length of the CDR3 is 16 residues. V was pared by 3 bases and J by 6 bases, with 6 bases of the junction left unmatched. CDR3 in DNA: TGTGCCAGCAGCTTTCCCGGACTAGCGGGGATCAATGAGCAGTTCTTC. As protein: CASSFPGLAGINEQFF.

The chain recombines TRBV2 with TRBJ2-5; D is uncertain. The CDR3 consists of 13 residues. With 4 bases removed from V and 1 base from J, the gap between germline ends came to 7 bases. Germline lookup yields CDR1 SNHLY and CDR2 FYNNEI. This chain's CDR3 is CASSGRFQETQYF. The CDR3 DNA sequence: TGTGCCAGCAGTGGGCGTTTCCAAGAGACCCAGTACTTC.

J is TRBJ2-5 and V is TRBV28; 9 positions match TRBD1. After removal of 1 base from V and 4 bases from J, the junction contained 7 bases not matched to a gene. Germline V CDR1 and CDR2: MDHEN, SYDVKM. This CDR3 has 16 residues. CDR3 in amino acids: CASSLSGQGRRETQYF. DNA for the CDR3: TGTGCCAGCAGTTTATCCGGACAGGGGCGACGAGAGACCCAGTACTTC.

The chain combines TRBV5-1 with TRBJ1-1, with D unclear. Germline loops: CDR1 SGHRS, CDR2 YFSETQ. The CDR3 is made up of 15 amino acids. V lost 0 bases, J lost 4 bases, and 13 bases lay in between. The CDR3 DNA reads as TGCGCCAGCAGCTTGGACGGGTGGATGGGCACTGAAGCTTTCTTT. Protein: CASSLDGWMGTEAFF.

The genes are TRBV7-9 and TRBJ1-1; D gene ambiguous. V lost 6 bases and J 1 base, leaving 15 bases between the germline ends. The CDR3 runs 15 residues. In germline, CDR1 is SEHNR, CDR2 FQNEAQ (reference sequence). The CDR3: CASSHTWESNTEAFF. The CDR3 DNA is TGTGCCAGCAGTCACACGTGGGAATCGAACACTGAAGCTTTCTTT.

The CDR3 loop reads CGGRDRQKLFF. The CDR3 coding sequence is TGCGGGGGGCGGGATAGGCAAAAACTGTTTTTT. V and J are TRBV29-1 and TRBJ1-4, with a weak D call TRBD1 (6 bases). The length of the CDR3 is 11 residues. The germline CDR1 and CDR2 sequences are SQVTM and ANQGSEA.

V usage is TRBV6-5 and J usage is TRBJ1-2, with 7 bases aligning to TRBD1. CDR1 and CDR2 from the germline V gene are MNHEY and SVGAGI. This CDR3 has 13 amino acids. The junction had 9 bases not matched to a gene; V was cut back by 6 bases and J by 8 bases. The CDR3 DNA reads as TGTGCCAGCAGACCCAGGACAGGCTGGGGCTACACCTTC. Amino acids: CASRPRTGWGYTF.

The rearrangement uses TRBV28 and TRBJ2-1; D is uncertain. The V gene lost 10 bases and the J gene lost 9 bases, with 13 bases spanning the gap. This CDR3 is 11 amino acids long. The V gene's germline CDR1 is MDHEN and CDR2 SYDVKM. The CDR3, as DNA: TGTGCCACCCTAAGGCGCGTTGAGCAGTTCTTC. The encoded protein is CATLRRVEQFF.

The J gene is TRBJ1-5, the V gene TRBV4-1; the match to TRBD1 covers 8 bases. The V and J ends lost 4 bases and 7 bases, in that order; junction bases with no gene match: 6. Germline values: CDR1 MGHRA, CDR2 YSYEKL. This CDR3 has 14 amino acids. CDR3 sequence: CASSLGQGRQPQHF. CDR3 sequence (DNA): TGCGCCAGCAGCCTTGGACAGGGCCGGCAGCCCCAGCATTTT.

The chain recombines TRBV7-3 with TRBJ2-1, with 8 bases identical to TRBD1. Germline CDR1 is SGHTA and CDR2 is FQGTGA. This CDR3 contains 15 residues. V was pared by 4 bases and J by 5 bases, with 7 bases of the junction left unmatched. CDR3 in amino acids: CASSSDRALNNEQFF. CDR3 nucleotides: TGTGCCAGCAGCTCGGACAGGGCTCTGAACAATGAGCAGTTCTTC.

CDR3 nucleotides: TGTGCCAGCAGCGCCGCTCAGGGCTCCTCTGGAAACACCATATATTTT. Translating gives CASSAAQGSSGNTIYF. This chain uses TRBV9 with TRBJ1-3; possible D gene TRBD1, 5 bases. V was pared by 3 bases and J by 0 bases, with 13 bases between. This CDR3 is built from 16 residues. CDR1 and CDR2 (germline): SGDLS, YYNGEE. The entire variable domain, with the rest obtained from reference TRBV9 and TRBJ1-3, is as follows: DSGVTQTPKHLITATGQRVTLRCSPRSGDLSVYWYQQSLDQGLQFLIQYYNGEERAKGNILERFSAQQFPDLHSELNLSSLELGDSALYFCASSAAQGSSGNTIYFGEGSWLTVV.

The chain employs TRBV28 and TRBJ1-5; D ambiguous. The CDR3 totals 15 residues. The germline V and J ends were trimmed by 8 bases and 2 bases, with 16 bases remaining between them. Germline V gene lookup returns CDR1 MDHEN and CDR2 SYDVKM. The CDR3 loop is CASLTPTAGNQPQHF. The CDR3, as DNA: TGTGCCAGCCTAACGCCCACGGCAGGCAATCAGCCCCAGCATTTT.

The J gene is TRBJ2-7, the V gene TRBV18; 7 nucleotides agree with TRBD1. This CDR3 region has 12 residues. The V gene end was trimmed by 3 bases and the J gene end by 7 bases; junction bases not matched to a gene: 3. Germline lookup yields CDR1 KGHSH and CDR2 LQKENI. The CDR3 DNA reads as TGTGCCAGCTCACCCGGGACAGCAGAGCAGTACTTC. This translates into CASSPGTAEQYF. The full variable domain, with the rest looked up from reference TRBV18 and TRBJ2-7, is NAGVMQNPRHLVRRRGQEARLRCSPMKGHSHVYWYRQLPEEGLKFMVYLQKENIIDESGMPKERFSAEFPKEGPSILRIQQVVRGDSAAYFCASSPGTAEQYFGPGTRLTVT.

This clone was recorded once. The junction departs from germline at one end; a sequencing error may be responsible. The V call is TRBV6-5, the J call TRBJ1-1, with 8 bases that match TRBD1. Germline V gene sequence: CDR1 MNHEY, CDR2 SVGAGI. The CDR3 consists of 14 residues. The CDR3 is CTSSSGQGSTEAFF. The CDR3 bases are TGTACCAGCAGTTCCGGACAGGGTAGCACTGAAGCTTTCTTT.

The rearrangement links TRBV15 to TRBJ1-1; D remains unclear. Trimming took 1 base from V and 1 from J, leaving 4 bases between them. The CDR3 totals 13 residues. Germline CDR1 is LNHNV and CDR2 is YYDKDF (reference sequence). The CDR3 sequence: CATSRGPNTEAFF. Written as DNA, the CDR3 is TGTGCCACCAGCAGAGGGCCGAACACTGAAGCTTTCTTT.